The clone carrying this T cell receptor (beta chain) was detected only once. As yet, its antigen is unknown. This CDR3 has 14 amino acids. The germline gives CDR1 SEHNR, CDR2 FQNEAQ (reference sequence). The V end was cut by 5 bases, the J end by 0 bases, with 11 bases between. The sample belongs to a study of Ad26.COV2.S vaccination and SARS-CoV-2 variants. Study background: Enrolled in COV1001, the donor was in the Ad26.COV2.S trial arm, which received the vaccine.

Whole-study results and caveats: Substantial response breadth was reportedly seen for spike-specific CD8+ and CD4+ T cells after vaccination.

TCRdb keeps only in-frame clones here, not all; method: immunoSEQ multiplex PCR. Here the sample spans some 400,000 clones, about 89% being singletons. Treatment indicated: over 15 received Ad26.COV2.S at low or high dose, single or two shots; about 5 received placebo; per-sample allocation not given. At day 63 after the first vaccine or placebo injection, samples were drawn. SARS-CoV-2 spike from the Wuhan strain was encoded by the vaccine, an Ad26 vector. The sample consisted of peripheral blood, taken in a trial of Ad26.COV2.S vaccine versus placebo. This chain connects TRBV7-9 to TRBJ2-7; D is perhaps TRBD2 (5 bases). This receptor was identified in a person between 18 and 60 years old who received the Ad26.COV2.S COVID-19 vaccine or a placebo. In nucleotides, the CDR3 is TGTGCCAGCAGCCCCAGTGGGAGCTCCTACGAGCAGTACTTC. Translating gives CASSPSGSSYEQYF.